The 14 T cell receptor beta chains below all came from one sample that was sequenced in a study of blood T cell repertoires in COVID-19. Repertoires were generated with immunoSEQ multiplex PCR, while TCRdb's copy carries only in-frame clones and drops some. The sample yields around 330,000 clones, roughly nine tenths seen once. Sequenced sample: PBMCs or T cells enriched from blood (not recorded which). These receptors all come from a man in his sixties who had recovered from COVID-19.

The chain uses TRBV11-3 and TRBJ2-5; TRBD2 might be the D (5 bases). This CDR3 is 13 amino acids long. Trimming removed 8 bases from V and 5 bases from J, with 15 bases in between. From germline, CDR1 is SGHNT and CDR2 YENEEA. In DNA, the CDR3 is TGTGCCAGCCGATGGACCGGGGAGGAGACCCAGTACTTC. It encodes CASRWTGEETQYF.

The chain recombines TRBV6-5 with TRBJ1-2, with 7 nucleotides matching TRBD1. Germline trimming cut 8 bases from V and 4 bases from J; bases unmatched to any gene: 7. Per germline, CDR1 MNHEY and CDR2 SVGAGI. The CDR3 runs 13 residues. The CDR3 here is CASGLQGPYGYTF. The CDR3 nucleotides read TGTGCCAGCGGCCTACAGGGGCCCTATGGCTACACCTTC.

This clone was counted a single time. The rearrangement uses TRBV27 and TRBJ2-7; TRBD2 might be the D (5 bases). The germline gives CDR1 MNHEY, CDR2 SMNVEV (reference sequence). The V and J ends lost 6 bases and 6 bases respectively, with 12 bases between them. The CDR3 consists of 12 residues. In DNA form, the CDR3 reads TGTGCCAGCAGGCCCGGGGTGGGCGAGCAGTACTTC. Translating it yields CASRPGVGEQYF.

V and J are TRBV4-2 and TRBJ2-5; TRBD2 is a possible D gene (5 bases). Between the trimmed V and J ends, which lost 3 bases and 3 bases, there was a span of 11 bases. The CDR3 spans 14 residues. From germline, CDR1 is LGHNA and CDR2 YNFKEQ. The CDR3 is CASSQGVGEETQYF. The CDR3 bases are TGTGCCAGCAGCCAGGGAGTCGGGGAAGAGACCCAGTACTTC.

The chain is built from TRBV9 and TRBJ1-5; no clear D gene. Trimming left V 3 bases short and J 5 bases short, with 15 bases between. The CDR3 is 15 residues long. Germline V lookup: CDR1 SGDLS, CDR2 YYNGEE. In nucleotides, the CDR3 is TGTGCCAGCAGCGCTCAAGACAAACTCTATCAGCCCCAGCATTTT. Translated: CASSAQDKLYQPQHF.

CDR3 in amino acids: CASKGQNNQPQHF. DNA of the CDR3: TGTGCCAGCAAGGGACAGAACAATCAGCCCCAGCATTTT. This chain links TRBV27 with TRBJ1-5; TRBD1 matches 7 bases. The CDR3 has 13 amino acids. The J segment lost 3 bases and the V segment lost 7 bases, leaving 3 bases of the junction unmatched. The V gene's germline CDR1 is MNHEY and CDR2 SMNVEV (reference sequence).

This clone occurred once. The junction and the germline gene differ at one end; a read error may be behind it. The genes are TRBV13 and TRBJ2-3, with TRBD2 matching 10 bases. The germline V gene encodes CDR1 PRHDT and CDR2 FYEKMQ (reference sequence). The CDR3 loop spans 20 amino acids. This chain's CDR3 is CASSLALGGGSSGSPDTQYF. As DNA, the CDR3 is TGTGCCAGCAGTTTAGCCCTTGGAGGGGGCTCTAGCGGGAGCCCAGATACGCAGTATTTT.

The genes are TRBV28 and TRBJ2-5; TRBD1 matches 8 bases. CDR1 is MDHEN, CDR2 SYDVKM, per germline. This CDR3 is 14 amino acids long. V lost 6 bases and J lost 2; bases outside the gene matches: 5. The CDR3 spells CASRSRGRQETQYF. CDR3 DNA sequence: TGTGCCAGCAGATCCAGGGGGCGGCAAGAGACCCAGTACTTC.

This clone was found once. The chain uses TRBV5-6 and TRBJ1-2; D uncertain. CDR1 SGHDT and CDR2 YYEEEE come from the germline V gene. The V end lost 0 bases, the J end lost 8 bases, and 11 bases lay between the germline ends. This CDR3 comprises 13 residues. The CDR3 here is CASSLGGSSGYTF. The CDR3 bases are TGTGCCAGCAGCTTGGGAGGGTCCAGCGGCTACACCTTC.

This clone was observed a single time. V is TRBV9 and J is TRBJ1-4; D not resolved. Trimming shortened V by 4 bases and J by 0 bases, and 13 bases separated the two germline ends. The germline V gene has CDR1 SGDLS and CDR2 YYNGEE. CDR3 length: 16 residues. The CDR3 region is CASSPRAGPTNEKLFF. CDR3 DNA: TGTGCCAGCAGCCCGCGTGCGGGCCCAACTAATGAAAAACTGTTTTTT.

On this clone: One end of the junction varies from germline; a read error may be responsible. The CDR3 nucleotides read TGTGCCACCAGTGATTTTCCGGCAGGGGAGATCCAGTACTTC. Protein: CATSDFPAGEIQYF. The chain joins TRBV24-1 to TRBJ2-5; perhaps TRBD1 as D (6 bases). In germline, CDR1 is KGHDR, CDR2 SFDVKD. This CDR3 region has 14 residues.

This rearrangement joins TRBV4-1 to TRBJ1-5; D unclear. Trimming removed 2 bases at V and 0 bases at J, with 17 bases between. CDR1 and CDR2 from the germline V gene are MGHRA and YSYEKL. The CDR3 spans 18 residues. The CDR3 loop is CASSQNSDFAYSNQPQHF. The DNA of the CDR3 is TGCGCCAGCAGCCAAAACTCGGACTTTGCTTATAGCAATCAGCCCCAGCATTTT.

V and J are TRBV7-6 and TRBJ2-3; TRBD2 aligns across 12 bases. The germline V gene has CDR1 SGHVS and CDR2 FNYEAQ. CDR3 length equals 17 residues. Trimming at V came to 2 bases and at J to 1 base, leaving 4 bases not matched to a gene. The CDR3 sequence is CASSLRPSGGGTDTQYF. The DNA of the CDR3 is TGTGCCAGCAGCTTACGTCCTAGCGGGGGGGGCACAGATACGCAGTATTTT.

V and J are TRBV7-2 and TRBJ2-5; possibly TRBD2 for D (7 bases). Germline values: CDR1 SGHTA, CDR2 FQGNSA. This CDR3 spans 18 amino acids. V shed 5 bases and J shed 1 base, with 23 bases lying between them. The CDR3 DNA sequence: TGTGCCAGCAGCCCCCTGCGAGGTGGGGGGGCCCCCCAAGAGACCCAGTACTTC. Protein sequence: CASSPLRGGGAPQETQYF.